These 31 T cell receptor beta chains came from one sample sequenced in a study of cytomegalovirus exposure and HLA in healthy donors (dated by TCRdb to between 2016 and 2019). Library preparation used the immunoSEQ multiplex PCR assay. For the multiplex PCR, a mixture combining 60 forward primers for TCR Vbeta segments and 13 reverse primers for TCR Jbeta segments was used. TCRdb obtained this table from immuneACCESS and retained in-frame rearrangements with V and J assigned. These tables miss some clones; where compared with another copy, unresolved V genes account for less than half of the shortfall, and the remainder is unexplained. This sample gives about 250,000 clones in total; roughly 70% of them show up just once. The top ten clones comprise under 2.5% of the sample. The specimen was PBMCs. The receptors derive from a female donor in good health and CMV-seronegative.

CDR3 in DNA: TGTGCCAGCAGCTTAGCGATTCAGGGTAATCAGCCCCAGCATTTT. Encoded protein: CASSLAIQGNQPQHF. This rearrangement joins TRBV7-9 to TRBJ1-5, with D possibly being TRBD1 (5 bases). Deletions cut 0 bases from V and 4 bases from J, with 10 bases between. CDR1 and CDR2 from the germline V gene are SEHNR and FQNEAQ (reference sequence). The CDR3 extends over 15 amino acids.

This chain joins TRBV5-1 and TRBJ2-7; 7 bases are a match to TRBD1. Germline V gene lookup returns CDR1 SGHRS and CDR2 YFSETQ. The CDR3 spans 14 residues. V dropped 5 bases and J dropped 4; count of bases not matched to a gene: 9. The CDR3 protein is CASRPGQKVYEQYF. For the CDR3, the DNA is TGCGCCAGCAGACCGGGACAGAAGGTTTACGAGCAGTACTTC.

This chain links TRBV21-1 with TRBJ2-2; no check of the table's D call, TRBD1, against the DNA was made. TRBV21-1 is described as a pseudogene. The CDR3 runs 18 residues. The CDR3 coding sequence is TGTGCCAGCAGCAAAAAGACAGGGATAGTTCGCAACACCGGGGAGCTGTTTTTT. Its protein is CASSKKTGIVRNTGELFF.

The V call is TRBV6-6, the J call TRBJ1-5, with 9 bases identical to TRBD1. This CDR3 contains 16 residues. V trimming: 5 bases; J trimming: 4 bases; junction bases outside the gene matches: 9. From germline, CDR1 is MNHNY and CDR2 SVGAGI (reference sequence). In DNA, the CDR3 is TGTGCCAGCAGTAAAACCGGGACAGGGTTTAATCAGCCCCAGCATTTT. Its protein is CASSKTGTGFNQPQHF.

The rearrangement links TRBV7-9 to TRBJ2-7; 8 bases fit TRBD2. The J segment lost 3 bases and the V segment lost 2 bases, leaving 15 bases of the junction unmatched. The CDR3 contains 18 residues. Germline V gives CDR1 SEHNR, CDR2 FQNEAQ (reference sequence). This chain's CDR3 is CASSLIPNLLAVNYEQYF. CDR3 bases: TGTGCCAGCAGCTTAATTCCCAACCTACTAGCGGTCAACTACGAGCAGTACTTC.

About this clone: This sample includes further DNA sequences coding for the same CDR3. V and J are TRBV2 and TRBJ2-7, with 7 positions matching TRBD1. The CDR3 is 12 amino acids. The germline V gene has CDR1 SNHLY and CDR2 FYNNEI. V was pared by 6 bases and J by 3 bases, with 2 bases of the junction left unmatched. The CDR3 here is CASSRDSYEQYF. In DNA form, the CDR3 reads TGTGCCAGCAGCCGGGACAGCTACGAGCAGTACTTC.

This chain uses TRBV28 with TRBJ2-7, with TRBD1 identical over 8 bases. CDR3 length: 16 amino acids. CDR1 and CDR2 from the germline V gene are MDHEN and SYDVKM. The V and J ends lost 5 bases and 2 bases, in that order; junction bases with no gene match: 11. CDR3 nucleotides: TGTGCCAGCAGTCTAATTTGGGACAGGAGACCCTACGAGCAGTACTTC. Translating it yields CASSLIWDRRPYEQYF.

The gene calls are TRBV4-2 and TRBJ1-5; D possibly corresponds to TRBD1 (5 bases). The germline V gene encodes CDR1 LGHNA and CDR2 YNFKEQ. The CDR3 spans 14 residues. Deletions cut 1 base from V and 6 bases from J, with 10 bases between. Here the CDR3 DNA reads TGTGCCAGCAGCCAAGGGTCAGGGCTTCAGCCCCAGCATTTT. Translating gives CASSQGSGLQPQHF.

This clone has only a few counts. The genes are TRBV28 and TRBJ2-5, with D tentatively TRBD1 (5 bases). CDR3 length: 12 residues. V was pared by 7 bases and J by 5 bases, with 11 bases between. Germline assignment: CDR1 MDHEN and CDR2 SYDVKM. The CDR3 nucleotides read TGTGCCAGCACGGCAGGGAAGGAGACCCAGTACTTC. Its protein is CASTAGKETQYF.

The gene calls are TRBV6-4 and TRBJ2-1; 10 bases line up with TRBD2. The germline CDR1 and CDR2 sequences are MRHNA and SNTAGT. Trimming cost V 5 bases and J 1 base; bases outside gene matches: 8. The CDR3 totals 17 residues. The CDR3 sequence is CASSPSGLAASYNEQFF. The CDR3 DNA is TGTGCCAGCAGTCCCTCTGGACTAGCGGCATCCTACAATGAGCAGTTCTTC.

Only a few counts were recorded for this clone. The gene calls are TRBV6-6 and TRBJ2-5; maybe TRBD1 (5 bases). The germline gives CDR1 MNHNY, CDR2 SVGAGI (reference sequence). Trimming left V 1 base short and J 5 bases short, with 14 bases between. The CDR3 is made up of 15 amino acids. The CDR3 coding sequence is TGTGCCAGCAGTTACTTTCAGCAGGGTGGGGAGACCCAGTACTTC. This encodes CASSYFQQGGETQYF.

This clone was detected only a few times. The rearrangement joins TRBV28 to TRBJ1-5, with D unclear. The CDR3 spans 15 residues. CDR1 and CDR2 from the germline V gene are MDHEN and SYDVKM. Deletions cut 8 bases from V and 4 bases from J, with 18 bases between. CDR3 amino acids: CASWPGGLINQPQHF. The CDR3 bases are TGTGCCAGCTGGCCAGGTGGGCTCATTAATCAGCCCCAGCATTTT.

This clone was found a few times. The V and J genes are TRBV9 and TRBJ1-2; unclear D gene. The CDR3 loop spans 12 amino acids. Germline V gene lookup returns CDR1 SGDLS and CDR2 YYNGEE. The ends were cut back, 3 bases at V and 5 bases at J, with 8 bases in the middle. In DNA, the CDR3 is TGTGCCAGCAGCGCCGGAGGTTATGGCTACACCTTC. Amino acids: CASSAGGYGYTF.

The chain recombines TRBV7-9 with TRBJ2-7; tentative D call: TRBD2 (5 bases). The CDR3 is 13 residues long. Per germline, CDR1 SEHNR and CDR2 FQNEAQ (reference sequence). Trimming removed 10 bases from V and 6 bases from J, with 19 bases in between. This CDR3 reads CATNPGPSLEQYF. The CDR3 DNA reads TGTGCCACCAACCCCGGGCCTAGCCTCGAGCAGTACTTC.

V and J are TRBV7-9 and TRBJ1-2; 7 bases are a match to TRBD1. With 5 bases clipped from V and 2 bases from J, the junction kept 2 bases outside the gene matches. Germline values: CDR1 SEHNR, CDR2 FQNEAQ (reference sequence). The CDR3 sequence is 13 residues long. The CDR3 DNA follows: TGTGCCAGCAGCAAGGGGGCGAACTATGGCTACACCTTC. Its protein is CASSKGANYGYTF.

The V and J genes are TRBV27 and TRBJ2-5; 8 nucleotides match TRBD1. This CDR3 contains 16 residues. The germline V gene has CDR1 MNHEY and CDR2 SMNVEV (reference sequence). With V trimmed by 5 bases and J by 1 base, 9 bases remained unmatched. CDR3 bases: TGTGCCAGCAGTCTGTACCCTGGGACAGGCCAAGAGACCCAGTACTTC. Its protein product is CASSLYPGTGQETQYF.

This clone turned up a few times. The J gene is TRBJ2-6, the V gene TRBV7-9, with a weak D call TRBD2 (5 bases). Germline V gene sequence: CDR1 SEHNR, CDR2 FQNEAQ (reference sequence). The CDR3 consists of 16 residues. V was pared by 5 bases and J by 2 bases, with 13 bases between. CDR3 nucleotide sequence: TGTGCCAGCAGCGAGCGGACCCTCCCTGGGGCCAACGTCCTGACTTTC. Translation gives CASSERTLPGANVLTF. Full variable domain (missing parts from reference TRBV7-9 and TRBJ2-6): DTGVSQNPRHKITKRGQNVTFRCDPISEHNRLYWYRQTLGQGPEFLTYFQNEAQLEKSRLLSDRFSAERPKGSFSTLEIQRTEQGDSAMYLCASSERTLPGANVLTFGAGSRLTVL.

The rearrangement links TRBV11-3 to TRBJ2-7, with D possibly TRBD1 on 5 matching bases. The CDR3 contains 13 residues. The V end lost 1 base, the J end lost 7 bases, and 11 bases lay between the germline ends. Germline CDR1 and CDR2: SGHNT and YENEEA. For the CDR3, the DNA is TGTGCCAGCAGCTTAGCAGGGTCGAGGGAGCAGTACTTC. Translation gives CASSLAGSREQYF.

Concerning this clone: At one end the junction does not follow the germline gene, possibly because of a read error. The CDR3 here is CSSSSGQSIYEQYF. The CDR3 DNA follows: TGTTCCAGCAGCTCGGGACAGTCAATTTACGAGCAGTACTTC. The chain links TRBV7-9 to TRBJ2-7, with 7 bases fitting TRBD1. CDR1 and CDR2 (germline): SEHNR, FQNEAQ (reference sequence). CDR3 length: 14 residues.

V and J are TRBV6-5 and TRBJ2-7, with D perhaps TRBD2 (6 bases). The CDR3 sequence is 14 residues long. V lost 6 bases, J lost 6 bases, and 18 bases lay in between. Per germline, CDR1 MNHEY and CDR2 SVGAGI. The CDR3 region has the DNA TGTGCCAGCAGCACGGGACTCCATTCCCCCGAGCAGTACTTC. Translating gives CASSTGLHSPEQYF.

The chain is built from TRBV6-6 and TRBJ1-5; no clear D. CDR1 and CDR2 from the germline V gene are MNHNY and SVGAGI (reference sequence). There are 14 residues in the CDR3. V lost 0 bases and J lost 2, with 5 bases in between. The CDR3 reads CASSYSFGNQPQHF. CDR3 nucleotides: TGTGCCAGCAGTTACTCCTTTGGCAATCAGCCCCAGCATTTT.

The chain combines TRBV15 with TRBJ2-5; D is possibly TRBD2 (5 bases). The CDR3 consists of 18 residues. V was pared by 1 base and J by 2 bases, with 20 bases between. Looked up from germline, CDR1 is LNHNV and CDR2 is YYDKDF (reference sequence). Here the CDR3 reads CATSRVEGRVREQETQYF. In DNA, the CDR3 is TGTGCCACCAGCAGAGTCGAGGGCCGCGTGAGGGAGCAAGAGACCCAGTACTTC.

V usage is TRBV19 and J usage is TRBJ2-7; D is undetermined. V was trimmed by 3 bases and J by 2 bases, leaving 14 bases between them. The germline CDR1 and CDR2 sequences are LNHDA and SQIVND (reference sequence). This CDR3 spans 15 amino acids. DNA for the CDR3: TGTGCCAGTAGTATCATGGCTAGTACTACCTACGAGCAGTACTTC. Its protein is CASSIMASTTYEQYF.

This clone has only a few counts. The gene calls are TRBV11-2 and TRBJ1-1; no firm D call. Looked up from germline, CDR1 is SGHAT and CDR2 is FQNNGV. The CDR3 sequence is 14 residues long. Trimming took 1 base from V and 3 from J, leaving 9 bases between them. This CDR3 reads CASSLGPLYTEAFF. CDR3 sequence (DNA): TGTGCCAGCAGCTTAGGTCCCCTCTACACTGAAGCTTTCTTT.

Here the CDR3 reads CASSPPRTRSAYEQYF. CDR3 coding DNA: TGTGCCAGCTCACCACCGAGGACTAGGTCCGCCTACGAGCAGTACTTC. The chain carries TRBV18 and TRBJ2-7; 7 nucleotides match TRBD2. The V gene end was trimmed by 0 bases and the J gene end by 2 bases; junction bases not matched to a gene: 7. The CDR3 loop spans 16 amino acids. Germline CDR1 is KGHSH and CDR2 is LQKENI.

V usage is TRBV27 and J usage is TRBJ1-2, with 7 bases aligning to TRBD1. Germline CDR1 MNHEY, CDR2 SMNVEV (reference sequence). CDR3 length: 13 residues. The V segment lost 6 bases and the J segment 4 bases; nucleotides outside the gene matches: 5. CDR3 coding DNA: TGTGCCAGCAGCCGGGACAGCCTCTATGGCTACACCTTC. Its protein product is CASSRDSLYGYTF.

Regarding this clone: An end of the junction differs from the germline gene, which may be a read error. V is TRBV7-8 and J is TRBJ2-1; D remains unclear. Looked up from germline, CDR1 is SGHVS and CDR2 is FQNEAQ. The CDR3 is 12 amino acids. The CDR3 nucleotides are TGTGCCAGCAGCTTAGCCTATAATGAGCAGTTCTTC. Protein: CASSLAYNEQFF.

The chain joins TRBV18 to TRBJ2-5, with 7 bases fitting TRBD1. CDR3 length: 15 amino acids. Trimming took 3 bases from V and 5 from J; bases not matched to a gene: 9. The germline CDR1 and CDR2 sequences are KGHSH and LQKENI. CDR3 nucleotide sequence: TGTGCCAGCTCACCCGACGACAGGGTCATGGAGACCCAGTACTTC. Its protein product is CASSPDDRVMETQYF.

This clone appeared a single time. The chain couples TRBV5-1 to TRBJ2-7; 7 bases align to TRBD1. Losses at the gene ends were 2 bases for V and 0 bases for J; bases not matched to a gene: 2. The CDR3 covers 14 residues. Germline assignment: CDR1 SGHRS and CDR2 YFSETQ. The CDR3 sequence: CASSLRGPSYEQYF. In DNA form, the CDR3 reads TGCGCCAGCAGCTTAAGGGGGCCCTCCTACGAGCAGTACTTC.

This clone was observed a few times. This CDR3 is CASSSQGLEQFF. The DNA of the CDR3 is TGTGCCAGCAGCTCCCAGGGGCTTGAGCAGTTCTTC. The rearrangement links TRBV7-9 to TRBJ2-1; maybe TRBD1 (6 bases). This CDR3 spans 12 amino acids. CDR1 is SEHNR, CDR2 FQNEAQ, per germline (reference sequence). The V end lost 4 bases, the J end lost 9 bases, and 10 bases lay between the germline ends.

This rearrangement joins TRBV5-1 to TRBJ1-1; D is perhaps TRBD1 (5 bases). This CDR3 contains 19 residues. V gave up 0 bases and J gave up 0 bases, with 21 bases separating them. Germline V CDR1 and CDR2: SGHRS, YFSETQ. Here the CDR3 reads CASSLARHGGPLLNTEAFF. CDR3 nucleotides: TGCGCCAGCAGCTTGGCCAGGCACGGGGGTCCCCTCTTGAACACTGAAGCTTTCTTT.